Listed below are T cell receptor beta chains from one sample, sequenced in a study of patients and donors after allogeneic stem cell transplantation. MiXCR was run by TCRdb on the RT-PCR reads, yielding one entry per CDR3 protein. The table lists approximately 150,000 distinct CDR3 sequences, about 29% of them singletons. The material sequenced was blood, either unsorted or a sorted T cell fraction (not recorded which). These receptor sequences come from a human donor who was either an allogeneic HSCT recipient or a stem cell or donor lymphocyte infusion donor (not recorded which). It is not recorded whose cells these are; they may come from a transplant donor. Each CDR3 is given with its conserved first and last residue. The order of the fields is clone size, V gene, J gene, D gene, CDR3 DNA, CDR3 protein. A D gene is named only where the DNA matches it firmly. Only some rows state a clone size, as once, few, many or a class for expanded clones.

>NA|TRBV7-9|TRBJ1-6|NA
TGTGCCAGCAGCTTAGCCGATCCAAGTCGGTCACCCCTCCACTTT
CASSLADPSRSPLHF
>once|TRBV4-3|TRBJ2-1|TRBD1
TGCGCCAGCAGCCAAGATCATGGGACAGGGGTCAATGAGCAGTTCTTC
CASSQDHGTGVNEQFF
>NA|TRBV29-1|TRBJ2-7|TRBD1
TGCAGCGTTGAACAGGGGGTTTCCTACGAGCAGTACTTC
CSVEQGVSYEQYF
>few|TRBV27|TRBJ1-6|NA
TGTGCCAGCAAGAACAGGACTTATAATTCACCCCTCCACTTT
CASKNRTYNSPLHF
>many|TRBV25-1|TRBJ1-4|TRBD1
TGTGCCAGCAGTGAGACAGGGAATGAAAAACTGTTTTTT
CASSETGNEKLFF
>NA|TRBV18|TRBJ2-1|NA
TGTGCCAGCTCACCAAGGATTGCAACGAATGAGCAGTTCTTC
CASSPRIATNEQFF
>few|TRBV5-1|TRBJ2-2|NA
TGCGCCAGCATCACCGAGCTGTTTTTT
CASITELFF
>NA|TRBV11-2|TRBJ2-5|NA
TGTGCCAGCAGTCTCTCGCAAATGGAGACCCAGTACTTC
CASSLSQMETQYF
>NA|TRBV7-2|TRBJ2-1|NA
TGTGCCAGCAGGGGGCAGAGCTCCTACAATGAGCAGTTCTTC
CASRGQSSYNEQFF
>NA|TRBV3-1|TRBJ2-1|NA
TGTGCCAGCAGCCAACAGGGTGGCAGGGTCGATGAGCAGTTCTTC
CASSQQGGRVDEQFF
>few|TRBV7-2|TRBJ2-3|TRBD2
TGTGCCAGCAGCCGGGACTTAGCGGGAGTTAGAGATACGCAGTATTTT
CASSRDLAGVRDTQYF
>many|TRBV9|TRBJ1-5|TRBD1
TGTGCCAGCAGCGTAGGAGGGGGCGGAAATCAGCCCCAGCATTTT
CASSVGGGGNQPQHF
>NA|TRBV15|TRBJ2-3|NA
TGTGCCACCAGCAGAGTGGGACACCTTCGTAGCACAGATACGCAGTATTTT
CATSRVGHLRSTDTQYF
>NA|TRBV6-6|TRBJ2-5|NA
TGTGCCAGCAGTTACTCGTCGGCAAGGGAGACCCAGTACTTC
CASSYSSARETQYF
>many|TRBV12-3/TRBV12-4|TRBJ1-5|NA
TGTGCCAGCAGTTTCGCAGGGGAGCAGCCCCAGCATTTT
CASSFAGEQPQHF
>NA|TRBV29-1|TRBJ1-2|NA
TGCAGCGTTGAAGATCGCTGGTCCCTCCGGTATGGCTACACCTTC
CSVEDRWSLRYGYTF
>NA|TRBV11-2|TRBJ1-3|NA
TGTGCCAGCAGCTTTGTCCCAGGAAACACCATATATTTT
CASSFVPGNTIYF
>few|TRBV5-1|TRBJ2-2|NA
TGCGCCAGCAGCTTGGCGACACTGACCGGGGAGCTGTTTTTT
CASSLATLTGELFF
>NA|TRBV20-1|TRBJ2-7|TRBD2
TGCAGTGCCGGACCCAGCGGGAAAGGCAGCCACGAGCAGTACTTC
CSAGPSGKGSHEQYF
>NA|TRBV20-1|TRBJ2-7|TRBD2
TGCAGTGCTTTGGCGGGAGGGTACGAGCAGTACTTC
CSALAGGYEQYF
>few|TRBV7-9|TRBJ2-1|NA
TGTGCCAGCAGCTTTTTGGGGGAGCAGTTCTTC
CASSFLGEQFF
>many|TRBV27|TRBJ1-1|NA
TGTGCCAGCAGTTTCGGGGGCATGGGGCCCCCTGAAGCTTTCTTT
CASSFGGMGPPEAFF
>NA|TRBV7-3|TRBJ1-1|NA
TGTGCCAGCAGCCTAGCGGCAGGGGTTACTGAAGCTTTCTTT
CASSLAAGVTEAFF
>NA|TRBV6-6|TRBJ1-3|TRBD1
TGTGCCAGCAGCCCTCTACATAACAGGGGCATATATTTT
CASSPLHNRGIYF
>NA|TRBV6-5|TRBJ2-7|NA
TGTGCCAGCAGTTCTAACCGGGATTACGAGCAGTACTTC
CASSSNRDYEQYF
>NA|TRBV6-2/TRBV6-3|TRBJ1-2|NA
TGTGCCAGCAGTTACGGTCCCCGGGACAAGGCATCGGGTAACTATGGCTACACCTTC
CASSYGPRDKASGNYGYTF
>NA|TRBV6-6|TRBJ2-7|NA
TGTGCCAGCAGTTACTCCCAGGGGGGATACGAGCAGTACTTC
CASSYSQGGYEQYF
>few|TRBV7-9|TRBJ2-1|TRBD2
TGTGCCAGCAGCAAGACTAGCGGGAGTGTCTACAATGAGCAGTTCTTC
CASSKTSGSVYNEQFF
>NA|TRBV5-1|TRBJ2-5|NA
TGCGCCAGCAGCTTGTGGCCAGCGGTAGACCAAGAGACCCAGTACTTC
CASSLWPAVDQETQYF
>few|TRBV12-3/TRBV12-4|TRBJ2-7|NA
TGTGCCAGCAGTTTACGGCGGATCTACGAGCAGTACTTC
CASSLRRIYEQYF
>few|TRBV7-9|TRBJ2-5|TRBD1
TGTGCCAGCAGCGCCGACTTCGGACAGGGAGAGACCCAGTACTTC
CASSADFGQGETQYF
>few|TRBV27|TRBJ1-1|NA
TGTGCCAGCAGTCCCTGGGGGGGAGACACTGAAGCTTTCTTT
CASSPWGGDTEAFF
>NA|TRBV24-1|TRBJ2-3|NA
TGTGCCACCAGTGACACCCCTGGAGGGTCCACAGATACGCAGTATTTT
CATSDTPGGSTDTQYF
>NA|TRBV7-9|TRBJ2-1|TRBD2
TGTGCCAGCAGCCCCCTGAGCGGGAGAGACAATGAGCAGTTCTTC
CASSPLSGRDNEQFF
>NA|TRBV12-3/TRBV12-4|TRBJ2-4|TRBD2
TGTGCCAGCAGTTGGAGGGACTATTCCAAAAACATTCAGTACTTC
CASSWRDYSKNIQYF